The sequence of this T cell receptor (beta chain) was determined in a study of identical twins. In its sample, this clonotype was seen many times. Trimming removed 4 bases from V and 4 bases from J, with 12 bases in between. This CDR3 spans 14 amino acids. TCRdb re-analysed the 5' RACE reads in MiXCR, keeping a single row per CDR3 protein. The sample lists 200,000 to 250,000 distinct CDR3 sequences; about an eighth were seen once. These data were also filed under a second study, of yellow fever vaccine responses in identical twins.

Sequences were obtained from memory (CD45RO+) T cells sorted from blood. The origin of this receptor is a woman between 18 and 30 years old in good health. The chain has TRBV12-3 or TRBV12-4 and TRBJ2-3, with no clear D. This CDR3 reads CASSSGSAPDTQYF. CDR3 DNA: TGTGCCAGCAGTTCGGGCAGCGCCCCAGATACGCAGTATTTT.